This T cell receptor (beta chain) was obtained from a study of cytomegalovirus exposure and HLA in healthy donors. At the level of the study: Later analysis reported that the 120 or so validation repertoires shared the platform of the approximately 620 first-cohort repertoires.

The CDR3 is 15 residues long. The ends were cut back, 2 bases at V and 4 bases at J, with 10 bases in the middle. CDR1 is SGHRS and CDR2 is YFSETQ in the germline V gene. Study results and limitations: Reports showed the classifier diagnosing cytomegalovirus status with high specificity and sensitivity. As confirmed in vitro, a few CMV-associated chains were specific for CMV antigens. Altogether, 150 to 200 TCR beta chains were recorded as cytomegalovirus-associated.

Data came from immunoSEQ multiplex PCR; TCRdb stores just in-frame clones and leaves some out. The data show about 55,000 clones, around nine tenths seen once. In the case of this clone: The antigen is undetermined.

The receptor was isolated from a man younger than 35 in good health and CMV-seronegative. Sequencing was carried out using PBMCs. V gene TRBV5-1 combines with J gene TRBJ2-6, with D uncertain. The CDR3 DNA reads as TGCGCCAGCAGCTTATCCGGGTTCGGGGCCAACGTCCTGACTTTC. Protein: CASSLSGFGANVLTF. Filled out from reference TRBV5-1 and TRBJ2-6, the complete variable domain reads KAGVTQTPRYLIKTRGQQVTLSCSPISGHRSVSWYQQTPGQGLQFLFEYFSETQRNKGNFPGRFSGRQFSNSRSEMNVSTLELGDSALYLCASSLSGFGANVLTFGAGSRLTVL.